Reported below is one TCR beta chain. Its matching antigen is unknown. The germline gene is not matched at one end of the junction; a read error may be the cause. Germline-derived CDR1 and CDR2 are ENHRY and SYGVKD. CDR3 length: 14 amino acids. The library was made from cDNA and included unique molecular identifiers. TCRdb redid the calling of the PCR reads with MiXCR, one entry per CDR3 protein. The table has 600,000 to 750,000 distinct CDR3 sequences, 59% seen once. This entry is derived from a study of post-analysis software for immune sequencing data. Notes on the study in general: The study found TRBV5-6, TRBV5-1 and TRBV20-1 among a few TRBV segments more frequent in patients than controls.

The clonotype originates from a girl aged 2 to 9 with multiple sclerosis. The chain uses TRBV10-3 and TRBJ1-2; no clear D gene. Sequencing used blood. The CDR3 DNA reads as TGTGCCATCAGTGAAGGGCCGTTAAACTACGGCTACACCTTC. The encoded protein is CAISEGPLNYGYTF.